This T cell receptor (beta chain) was captured by sequencing in a study of cytomegalovirus exposure and HLA in healthy donors. Study results and limitations: A reported reduction in N-insertions relative to the approximately 690-donor mean was seen in an Asian-associated ancestry cluster in a later analysis. Data from an earlier analysis indicated that most TCR beta V segments were productive either about 90% or about 30% of the time.

This clone turned up a few times. Its specificity is unknown. Germline CDR1 and CDR2: SGHDT and YYEEEE. This CDR3 spans 15 amino acids. V lost 4 bases and J lost 6; bases outside the gene matches: 4. PCR amplification relied on 60 Vbeta primers (plus 13 Jbeta primers). Clones were read by immunoSEQ multiplex PCR, and TCRdb kept only the in-frame ones, dropping some. The sample consists of around 100,000 clones, approximately 80% of them appearing once. The clonotype originates from a woman in her seventies in good health and CMV-seropositive. The genes are TRBV5-6 and TRBJ2-1; 13 bases map to TRBD2. Sequencing used PBMCs. CDR3: CASSRRLAGGNEQFF. In nucleotides, the CDR3 is TGTGCCAGCAGCAGACGACTAGCGGGAGGCAATGAGCAGTTCTTC. Together with reference TRBV5-6 and TRBJ2-1, the CDR3 gives the full variable domain: DAGVTQSPTHLIKTRGQQVTLRCSPKSGHDTVSWYQQALGQGPQFIFQYYEEEERQRGNFPDRFSGHQFPNYSSELNVNALLLGDSALYLCASSRRLAGGNEQFFGPGTRLTVL.